The rows below give T cell receptor beta chains drawn from one sample of a study of blood T cell repertoires in COVID-19. TCRdb's table, derived via immunoSEQ multiplex PCR, lists solely in-frame clones and lacks some. Counted here are about 100,000 clones, 90% occurring once; the ten biggest clones make up over 1.5%. The sample comprised peripheral blood. These receptors came from a man aged 60 to 69 with acute or convalescent COVID-19. Each CDR3 is given with its conserved first and last residue. The D gene is left open where the match is weak.

d_gene,v_gene,CDR3aa
TRBD1,TRBV28,CASSSSTGGGETQYF
NA,TRBV7-9,CASSQASSGNTIYF
TRBD1,TRBV6-5,CASRRTGEDGYTF
TRBD1,TRBV7-9,CASSPNRGPVLGDIQYF
TRBD2,TRBV6-5,CASTPGGRRPSEQFF
TRBD1,TRBV7-8,CASSWTGDSYEQYF
NA,TRBV25-1,CASSAKGNRYNEQFF
TRBD1,TRBV19,CASSIAGQVLYGYTF
NA,TRBV2,CASTVNHRDYEQYF
TRBD1,TRBV19,CASSPRTGYQPQHF
TRBD2,TRBV18,CASSPLAGDTYF
NA,TRBV12-3/TRBV12-4,CASSLNRDGEQYF
NA,TRBV7-8,CASSLVQTGELFF
TRBD2,TRBV9,CASSPNTGGRSTDTQYF
TRBD1,TRBV19,CASSIYLGQGEETQYF
TRBD2,TRBV25-1,CASSESGLADNEQFF
NA,TRBV28,CASIWASASSYNEQFF
TRBD1,TRBV9,CASSVDDRGETEAFF
TRBD2,TRBV7-2,CASSLGSSGRTYEQYF
NA,TRBV11-2,CASSFTPGYQETQYF
TRBD2,TRBV9,CASSVAGTSGTEQYF
NA,TRBV9,CASSVEGGAYNEQFF
NA,TRBV5-1,CASSLDPLTNEQYF
TRBD2,TRBV6-5,CASSPPTGGDYEQYF
TRBD1,TRBV5-1,CASSETTGDTGELFF
NA,TRBV2,CATSKEVGDTGELFF
NA,TRBV6-6,CASSPPGTEAFF
TRBD1,TRBV6-5,CASSPNRQGDYEQYF
NA,TRBV19,CASTIFTGSDTQYF
TRBD1,TRBV28,CASSFLGQGNPYNEQFF
TRBD2,TRBV11-3,CASSKGLAGFTDTQYF
NA,TRBV4-1,CASSQVDRQTGELFF
NA,TRBV7-2,CASSLYRDQPQHF
TRBD1,TRBV3-1/TRBV3-2,CASSQDMTGPSGANVLTF
TRBD2,TRBV7-6,CASSLGRGLAGESYEQYF
NA,TRBV5-1,CASSLSGGRWQPQHF
TRBD1,TRBV27,CASSLAGQPLNTEAFF
NA,TRBV4-2,CASSQGGTINSPLHF
NA,TRBV9,CASSERILDSPLHF
NA,TRBV27,CASGLLGQGLYGYTF